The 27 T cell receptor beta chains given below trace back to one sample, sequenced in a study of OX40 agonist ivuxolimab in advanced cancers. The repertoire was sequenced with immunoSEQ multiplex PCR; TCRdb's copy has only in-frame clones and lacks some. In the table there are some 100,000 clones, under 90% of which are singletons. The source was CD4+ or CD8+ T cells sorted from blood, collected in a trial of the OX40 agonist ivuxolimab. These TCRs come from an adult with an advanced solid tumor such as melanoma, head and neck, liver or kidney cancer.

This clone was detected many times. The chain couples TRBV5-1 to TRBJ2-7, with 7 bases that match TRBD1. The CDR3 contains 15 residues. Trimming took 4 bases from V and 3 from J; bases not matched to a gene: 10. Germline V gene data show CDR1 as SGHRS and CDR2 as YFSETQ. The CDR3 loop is CASSPEPGQIYEQYF. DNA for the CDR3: TGCGCCAGCAGCCCAGAACCGGGACAGATCTACGAGCAGTACTTC.

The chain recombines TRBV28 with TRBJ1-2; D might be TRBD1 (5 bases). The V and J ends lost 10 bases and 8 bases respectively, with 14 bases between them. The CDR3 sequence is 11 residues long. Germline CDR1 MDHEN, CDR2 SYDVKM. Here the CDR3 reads CATQGVRGYTF. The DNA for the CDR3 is TGTGCCACACAAGGGGTACGGGGCTACACCTTC.

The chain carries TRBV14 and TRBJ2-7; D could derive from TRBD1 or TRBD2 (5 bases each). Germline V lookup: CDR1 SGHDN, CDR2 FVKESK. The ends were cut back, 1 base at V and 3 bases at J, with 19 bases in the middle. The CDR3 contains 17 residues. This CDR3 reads CASSQVMKGRLNYEQYF. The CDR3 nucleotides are TGTGCCAGCAGCCAAGTGATGAAGGGGAGATTAAACTACGAGCAGTACTTC.

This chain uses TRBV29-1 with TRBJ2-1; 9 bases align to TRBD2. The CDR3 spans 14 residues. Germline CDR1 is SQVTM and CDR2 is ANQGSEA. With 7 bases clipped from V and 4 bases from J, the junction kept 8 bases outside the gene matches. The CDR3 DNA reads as TGCAGCGGCGCCGCGGGGGGGGGATACAATGAGCAGTTCTTC. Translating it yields CSGAAGGGYNEQFF.

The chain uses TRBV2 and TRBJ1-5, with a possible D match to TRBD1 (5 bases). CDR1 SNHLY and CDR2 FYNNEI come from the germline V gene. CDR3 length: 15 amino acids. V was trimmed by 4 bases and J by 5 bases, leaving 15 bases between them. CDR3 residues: CASSARDVKDQPQHF. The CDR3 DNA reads TGTGCCAGCAGTGCGAGGGACGTCAAGGATCAGCCCCAGCATTTT. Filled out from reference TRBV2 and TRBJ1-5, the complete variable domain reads EPEVTQTPSHQVTQMGQEVILRCVPISNHLYFYWYRQILGQKVEFLVSFYNNEISEKSEIFDDQFSVERPDGSNFTLKIRSTKLEDSAMYFCASSARDVKDQPQHFGDGTRLSIL.

The CDR3 DNA reads as TGTGCCAGCAGCGCGAATAGCAATCAGCCCCAGCATTTT. Translation gives CASSANSNQPQHF. This chain connects TRBV6-5 to TRBJ1-5; no clear D. V was clipped by 6 bases and J by 0 bases, with 6 bases between them. Germline V gives CDR1 MNHEY, CDR2 SVGAGI. The CDR3 is made up of 13 amino acids.

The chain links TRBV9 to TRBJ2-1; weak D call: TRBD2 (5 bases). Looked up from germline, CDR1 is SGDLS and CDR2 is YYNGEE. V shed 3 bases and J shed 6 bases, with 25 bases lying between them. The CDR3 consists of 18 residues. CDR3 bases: TGTGCCAGCAGCGCACGAGCGGAACATGGAATTTATGTCAATGAGCAGTTCTTC. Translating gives CASSARAEHGIYVNEQFF.

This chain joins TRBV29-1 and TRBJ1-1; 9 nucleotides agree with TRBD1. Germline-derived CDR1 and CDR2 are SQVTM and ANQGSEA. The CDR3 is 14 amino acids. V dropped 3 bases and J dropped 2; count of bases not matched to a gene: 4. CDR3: CSVDWDRANTEAFF. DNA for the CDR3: TGCAGCGTTGATTGGGACAGGGCAAACACTGAAGCTTTCTTT.

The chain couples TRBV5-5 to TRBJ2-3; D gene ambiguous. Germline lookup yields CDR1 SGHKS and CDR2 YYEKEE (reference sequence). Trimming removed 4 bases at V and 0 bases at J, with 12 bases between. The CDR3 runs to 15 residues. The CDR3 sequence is CASSPHPASTDTQYF. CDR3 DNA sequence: TGTGCCAGCAGCCCCCACCCAGCGAGCACAGATACGCAGTATTTT.

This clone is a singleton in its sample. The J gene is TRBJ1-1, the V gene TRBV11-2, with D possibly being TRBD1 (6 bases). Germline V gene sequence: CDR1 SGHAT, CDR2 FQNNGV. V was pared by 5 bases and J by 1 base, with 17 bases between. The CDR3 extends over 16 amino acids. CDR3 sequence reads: CASSHGGGRQNTEAFF. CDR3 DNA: TGTGCCAGCAGCCACGGGGGGGGCAGACAGAACACTGAAGCTTTCTTT.

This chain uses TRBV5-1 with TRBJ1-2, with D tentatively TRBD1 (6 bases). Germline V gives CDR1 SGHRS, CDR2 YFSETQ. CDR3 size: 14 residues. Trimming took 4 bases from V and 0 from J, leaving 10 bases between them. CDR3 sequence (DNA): TGCGCCAGCAGCGACAGGCCCACTAACTATGGCTACACCTTC. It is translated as CASSDRPTNYGYTF.

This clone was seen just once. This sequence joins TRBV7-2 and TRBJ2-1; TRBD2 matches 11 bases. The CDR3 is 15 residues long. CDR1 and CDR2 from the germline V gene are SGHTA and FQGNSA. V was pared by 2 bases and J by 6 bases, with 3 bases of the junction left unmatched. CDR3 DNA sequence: TGTGCCAGCAGCTTAACTAGCGGGAGTTTCAATGAGCAGTTCTTC. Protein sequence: CASSLTSGSFNEQFF.

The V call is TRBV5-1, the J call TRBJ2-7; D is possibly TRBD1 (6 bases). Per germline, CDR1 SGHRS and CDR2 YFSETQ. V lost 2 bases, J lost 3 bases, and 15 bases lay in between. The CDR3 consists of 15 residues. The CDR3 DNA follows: TGCGCCAGCAGCTTTGAGGGGGAAGGGAACTACGAGCAGTACTTC. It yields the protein CASSFEGEGNYEQYF.

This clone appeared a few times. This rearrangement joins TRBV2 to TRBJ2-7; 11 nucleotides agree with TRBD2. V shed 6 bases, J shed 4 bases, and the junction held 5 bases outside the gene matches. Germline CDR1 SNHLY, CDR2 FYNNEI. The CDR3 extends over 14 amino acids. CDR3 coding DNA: TGTGCCAGCAGCCCCACTAGCGGGAGTTACGAGCAGTACTTC. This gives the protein CASSPTSGSYEQYF.

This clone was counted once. CDR3 region: CASSLGDYEQYF. CDR3 in DNA: TGTGCCAGCAGCTTAGGAGACTACGAGCAGTACTTC. V is TRBV11-2 and J is TRBJ2-7; D gene uncertain. This CDR3 region has 12 residues. Germline V gene data show CDR1 as SGHAT and CDR2 as FQNNGV. Trimming stripped 1 base from V and 3 bases from J, with 4 bases between.

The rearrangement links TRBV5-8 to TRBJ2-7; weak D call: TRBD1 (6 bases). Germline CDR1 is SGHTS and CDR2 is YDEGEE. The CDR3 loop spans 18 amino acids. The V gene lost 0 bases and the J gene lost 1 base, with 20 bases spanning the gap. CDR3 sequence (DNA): TGTGCCAGCAGCTTGGGGTCCATATTACAGGGTTCGTCCTACGAGCAGTACTTC. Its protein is CASSLGSILQGSSYEQYF.

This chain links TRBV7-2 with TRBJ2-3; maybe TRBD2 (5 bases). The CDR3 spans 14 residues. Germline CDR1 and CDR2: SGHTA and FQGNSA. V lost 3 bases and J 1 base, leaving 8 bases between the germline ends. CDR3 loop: CASSLGRGTDTQYF. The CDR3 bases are TGTGCCAGCAGCTTGGGGAGAGGCACAGATACGCAGTATTTT.

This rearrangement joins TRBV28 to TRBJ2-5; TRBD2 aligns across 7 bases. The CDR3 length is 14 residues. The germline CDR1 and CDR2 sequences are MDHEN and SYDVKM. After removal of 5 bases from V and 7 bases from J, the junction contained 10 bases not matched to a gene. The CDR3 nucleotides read TGTGCCAGCAGTCCAGCCGGGAGGCAGGGGACCCAGTACTTC. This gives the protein CASSPAGRQGTQYF.

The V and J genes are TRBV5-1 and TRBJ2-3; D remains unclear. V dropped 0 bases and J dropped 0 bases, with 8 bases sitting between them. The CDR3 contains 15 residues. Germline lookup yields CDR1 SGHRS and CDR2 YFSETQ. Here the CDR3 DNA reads TGCGCCAGCAGCTTGGCCGCATCTAGCACAGATACGCAGTATTTT. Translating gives CASSLAASSTDTQYF.

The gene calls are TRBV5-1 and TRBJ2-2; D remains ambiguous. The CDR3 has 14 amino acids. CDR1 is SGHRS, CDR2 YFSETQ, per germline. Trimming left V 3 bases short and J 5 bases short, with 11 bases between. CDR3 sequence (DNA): TGCGCCAGCAGCTGGTCTCCCGCGACCGGGGAGCTGTTTTTT. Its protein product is CASSWSPATGELFF.

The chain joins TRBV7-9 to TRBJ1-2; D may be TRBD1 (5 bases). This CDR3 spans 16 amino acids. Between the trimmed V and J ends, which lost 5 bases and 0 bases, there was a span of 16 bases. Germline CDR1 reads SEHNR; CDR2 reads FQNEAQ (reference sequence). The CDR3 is CASSQKKTDTNYGYTF. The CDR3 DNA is TGTGCCAGCAGCCAAAAAAAGACAGATACTAACTATGGCTACACCTTC.

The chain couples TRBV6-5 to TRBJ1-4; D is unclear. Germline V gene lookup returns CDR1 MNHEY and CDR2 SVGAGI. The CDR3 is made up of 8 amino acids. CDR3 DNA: TGTGCTGGTGAAAAACTGTTTTTT. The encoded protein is CAGEKLFF.

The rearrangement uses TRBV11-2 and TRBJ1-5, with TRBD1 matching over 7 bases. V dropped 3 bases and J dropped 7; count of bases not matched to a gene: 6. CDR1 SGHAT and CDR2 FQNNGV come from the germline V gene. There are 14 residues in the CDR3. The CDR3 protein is CASSLTGSGQPQHF. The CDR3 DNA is TGTGCCAGCAGCTTGACAGGGTCGGGCCAGCCCCAGCATTTT. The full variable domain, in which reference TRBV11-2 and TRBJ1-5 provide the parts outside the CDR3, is EAGVAQSPRYKIIEKRQSVAFWCNPISGHATLYWYQQILGQGPKLLIQFQNNGVVDDSQLPKDRFSAERLKGVDSTLKIQPAKLEDSAVYLCASSLTGSGQPQHFGDGTRLSIL.

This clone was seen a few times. CDR3 nucleotides: TGTGCCAGTAGTAGCACCACGGACTGGAGTGGCTACACCTTC. Its translation: CASSSTTDWSGYTF. The gene calls are TRBV19 and TRBJ1-2; unclear D gene. The CDR3 covers 14 residues. Germline V gene sequence: CDR1 LNHDA, CDR2 SQIVND (reference sequence). V was pared by 4 bases and J by 7 bases, with 16 bases between. Based on the CDR3 plus reference TRBV19 and TRBJ1-2, the full variable domain is DGGITQSPKYLFRKEGQNVTLSCEQNLNHDAMYWYRQDPGQGLRLIYYSQIVNDFQKGDIAEGYSVSREKKESFPLTVTSAQKNPTAFYLCASSSTTDWSGYTFGSGTRLTVV.

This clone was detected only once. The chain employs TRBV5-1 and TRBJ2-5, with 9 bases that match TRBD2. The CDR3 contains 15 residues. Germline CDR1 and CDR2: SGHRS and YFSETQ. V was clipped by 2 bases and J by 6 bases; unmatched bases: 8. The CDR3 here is CASSLGAGGSKTQYF. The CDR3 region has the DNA TGCGCCAGCAGCTTAGGGGCGGGAGGGTCGAAGACCCAGTACTTC. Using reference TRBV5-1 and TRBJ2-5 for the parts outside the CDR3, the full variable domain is KAGVTQTPRYLIKTRGQQVTLSCSPISGHRSVSWYQQTPGQGLQFLFEYFSETQRNKGNFPGRFSGRQFSNSRSEMNVSTLELGDSALYLCASSLGAGGSKTQYFGPGTRLLVL.

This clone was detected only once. For the CDR3, the DNA is TGTGCCAGCTCACCAGGGACAGGGGAATCCTACGAGCAGTACTTC. Amino acid sequence: CASSPGTGESYEQYF. The V and J genes are TRBV18 and TRBJ2-7; TRBD1 aligns across 10 bases. V was pared by 2 bases and J by 1 base, with 2 bases of the junction left unmatched. CDR1 KGHSH and CDR2 LQKENI come from the germline V gene. This CDR3 region has 15 residues.

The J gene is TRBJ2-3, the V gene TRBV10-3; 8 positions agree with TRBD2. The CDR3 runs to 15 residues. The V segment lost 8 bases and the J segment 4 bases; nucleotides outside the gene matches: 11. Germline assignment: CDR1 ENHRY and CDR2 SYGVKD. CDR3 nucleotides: TGTGCCATCGGCCCGAGCGGGAGTAGGCCAGATACGCAGTATTTT. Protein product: CAIGPSGSRPDTQYF.